This TCR beta chain was sequenced for a study of T cell repertoires in cytomegalovirus infection (dated by TCRdb to between 2018 and 2021). In the study overall: Recently identified HLA-C-restricted CMV epitopes, whose presentation resists viral immunomodulation, were targeted by peptide stimulations together with well-studied HLA-B-restricted epitopes. Donor HLA type was relevant to the analysis, because carriage of CMV infection together with the matching HLA type was indicated by public TCR beta signatures.

The instrument given in TCRdb is Illumina HiSeq 1500. In TCRdb, the public reads were trimmed at Q25 with fastp and aligned with MiXCR, with productive beta chains retained. Rows with a matching CDR3 protein are joined into one entry that keeps the most common DNA and genes. The sample table holds 900,000 to 950,000 distinct CDR3 sequences, of which roughly a third were seen once. Around 15% of the sample belongs to the ten largest clones. Via the germline V gene, CDR1 is SGHTA and CDR2 FQGNSA. Taken from cysteine to phenylalanine, the CDR3 has 20 residues. The sequence is cut down to CDR3 DNA, 60 bases in frame from base 1. Summary of the overall study and its limitations: Carriers of CMV infection plus the relevant HLA type were discriminated by the cumulative frequency of public TCR beta family members in the study cohort and in an independent approximately 360-donor cohort. The ex vivo response was dominated by HLA-C-restricted CMV-specific TCR beta clonotypes, and the single most frequent clonotype in two of eight donors was supplied by these HLA-C-restricted clonotypes.

As regards this clonotype: Its antigen is unknown. Since a much larger clone is just one base distant, this may be a read error.

The treatment or condition label, as the study defines it: in vitro stimulation with specific CMV peptide epitopes to enrich CMV-specific T cells. This receptor was taken from a human donor in good health (CMV status not recorded). Some clones in this sample may be carry-over from other donors' samples. Sequencing was performed on cultured CD8+ T cells from PBMCs, taken from culture after CMV antigen stimulation. This chain is built from TRBV7-2 and TRBJ2-4; TRBD2 matches 16 bases in the middle. The nucleotide sequence is TGTGTCAGCAGCTTAGGTGGGACTAGCGGGGGGGCGCTCTTCCAAAACATTCAGTACTTC. This is translated as CVSSLGGTSGGALFQNIQYF.